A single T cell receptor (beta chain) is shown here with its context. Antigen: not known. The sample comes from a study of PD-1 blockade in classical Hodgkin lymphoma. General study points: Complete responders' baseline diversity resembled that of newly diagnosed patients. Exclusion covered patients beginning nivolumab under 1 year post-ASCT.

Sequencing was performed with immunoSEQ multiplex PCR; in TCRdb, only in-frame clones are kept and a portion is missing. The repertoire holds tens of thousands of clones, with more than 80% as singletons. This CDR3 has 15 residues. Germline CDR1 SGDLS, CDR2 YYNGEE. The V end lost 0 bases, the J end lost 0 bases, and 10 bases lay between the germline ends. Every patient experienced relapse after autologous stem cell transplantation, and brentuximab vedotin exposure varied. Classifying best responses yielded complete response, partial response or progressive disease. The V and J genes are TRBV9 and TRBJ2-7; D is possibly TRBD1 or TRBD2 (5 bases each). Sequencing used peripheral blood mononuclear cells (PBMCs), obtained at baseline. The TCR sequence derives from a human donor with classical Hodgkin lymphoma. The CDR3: CASSVEGDHSYEQYF. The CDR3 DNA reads TGTGCCAGCAGCGTAGAAGGGGACCACTCCTACGAGCAGTACTTC.